This TCR beta chain was observed in a study of blood T cell repertoires in COVID-19. CDR1 SGHRS and CDR2 YFSETQ come from the germline V gene. The CDR3 is made up of 16 amino acids. J gave up 7 bases and V 4 bases, and 13 bases lay outside the gene matches. Clones were read by immunoSEQ multiplex PCR, and TCRdb kept only the in-frame ones, dropping some. This sample yields about 240,000 clones, of which roughly 80% are seen a single time; roughly 9.6% belongs to the top ten. The clonotype was recovered from a woman older than 75 with acute or convalescent COVID-19. Source material: peripheral blood. This chain joins TRBV5-1 and TRBJ1-4; 7 positions agree with TRBD1. In nucleotides, the CDR3 is TGCGCCAGCAGCCCCCAGGGGGGACCAGGCGGTGAAAAACTGTTTTTT. It specifies CASSPQGGPGGEKLFF.